This TCR beta chain was sequenced during a study of PD-1 blockade in mismatch repair-deficient tumors. As for the study in general: All were previously treated, progressing patients with about 11 mismatch repair-deficient cancer types.

Measured with immunoSEQ multiplex PCR; TCRdb has only the in-frame clones, and not every one. The sample yields approximately 120,000 clones, 70% to 90% seen once. Concerning this clone: Its antigen is as yet unknown.

The CDR3 spans 15 residues. V was trimmed by 1 base and J by 1 base, leaving 11 bases between them. The germline V gene has CDR1 SGHAT and CDR2 FQNNGV. General observations from the study: Tumor-resident clones, often undetectable pretreatment in blood, expanded then contracted after pembrolizumab.

Sequenced here: peripheral blood, sampled 44 weeks after starting pembrolizumab. The chain carries TRBV11-2 and TRBJ2-7; D is perhaps TRBD1 or TRBD2 (5 bases each). The TCR sequence derives from an adult with mismatch repair-deficient cancer. The CDR3 protein is CASSLGPGRSYEQYF. CDR3 bases: TGTGCCAGCAGCTTAGGGCCGGGACGGTCCTACGAGCAGTACTTC.